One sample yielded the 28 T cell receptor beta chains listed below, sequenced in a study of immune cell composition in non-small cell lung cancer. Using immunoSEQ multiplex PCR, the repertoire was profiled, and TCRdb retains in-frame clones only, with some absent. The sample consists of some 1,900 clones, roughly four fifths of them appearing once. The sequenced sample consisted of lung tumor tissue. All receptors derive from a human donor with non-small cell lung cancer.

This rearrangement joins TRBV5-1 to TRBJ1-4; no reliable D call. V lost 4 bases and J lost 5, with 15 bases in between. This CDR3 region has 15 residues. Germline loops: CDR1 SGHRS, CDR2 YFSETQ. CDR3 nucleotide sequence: TGCGCCAGCAGCACGGGGTTCTTGGGGAATGAAAAACTGTTTTTT. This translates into CASSTGFLGNEKLFF.

The CDR3 sequence is CASSQEGIGSGNTIYF. In DNA form, the CDR3 reads TGCGCCAGCAGCCAAGAGGGGATAGGCTCTGGAAACACCATATATTTT. V and J are TRBV4-1 and TRBJ1-3; D gene uncertain. V was shortened by 0 bases and J by 0 bases, with 9 bases between the two germline ends. The germline gives CDR1 MGHRA, CDR2 YSYEKL. This CDR3 contains 16 residues.

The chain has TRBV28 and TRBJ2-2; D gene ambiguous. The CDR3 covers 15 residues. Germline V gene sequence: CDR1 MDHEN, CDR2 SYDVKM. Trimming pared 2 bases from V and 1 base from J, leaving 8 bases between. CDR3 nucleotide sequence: TGTGCCAGCAGTTTAGGCGGATGGAACACCGGGGAGCTGTTTTTT. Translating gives CASSLGGWNTGELFF.

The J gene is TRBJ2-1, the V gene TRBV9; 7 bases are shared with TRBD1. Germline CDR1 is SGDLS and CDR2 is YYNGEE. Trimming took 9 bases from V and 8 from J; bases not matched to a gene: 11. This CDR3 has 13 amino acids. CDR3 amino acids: CATSKGAGDEQFF. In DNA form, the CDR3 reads TGTGCCACCAGTAAGGGGGCGGGCGATGAGCAGTTCTTC.

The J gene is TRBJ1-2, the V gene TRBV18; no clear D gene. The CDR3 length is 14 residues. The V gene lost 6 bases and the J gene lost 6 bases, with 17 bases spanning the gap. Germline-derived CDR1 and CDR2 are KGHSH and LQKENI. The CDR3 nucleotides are TGTGCCAGCTCGCCTAGAAGTTTGCCGGATGGCTACACCTTC. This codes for CASSPRSLPDGYTF.

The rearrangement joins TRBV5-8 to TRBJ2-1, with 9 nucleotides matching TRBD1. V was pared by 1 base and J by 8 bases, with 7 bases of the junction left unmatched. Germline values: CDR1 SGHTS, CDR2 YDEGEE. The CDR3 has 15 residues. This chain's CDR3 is CASSLRDRVVDEQFF. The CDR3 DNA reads TGTGCCAGCAGCTTGCGGGACAGGGTAGTTGATGAGCAGTTCTTC.

The CDR3 sequence: CASSLQGDTEAFF. The CDR3 DNA follows: TGTGCCAGCAGCTTACAGGGGGACACTGAAGCTTTCTTT. The chain is built from TRBV5-5 and TRBJ1-1; 8 bases agree with TRBD1. Germline trimming cut 2 bases from V and 3 bases from J; bases unmatched to any gene: 0. The V gene's germline CDR1 is SGHKS and CDR2 YYEKEE (reference sequence). The CDR3 totals 13 residues.

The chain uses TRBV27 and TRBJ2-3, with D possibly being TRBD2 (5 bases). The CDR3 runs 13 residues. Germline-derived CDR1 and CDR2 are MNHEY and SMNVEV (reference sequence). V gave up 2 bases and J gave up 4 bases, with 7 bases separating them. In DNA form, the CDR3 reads TGTGCCAGCAGTTTAGCGGGTGCAGATACGCAGTATTTT. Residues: CASSLAGADTQYF.

The DNA for the CDR3 is TGTGCCAGCAGTGAGAGACAGGGGGTCCACAAAAACATTCAGTACTTC. Translation: CASSERQGVHKNIQYF. J is TRBJ2-4 and V is TRBV6-1; 9 bases fit TRBD1. Unmatched junction bases numbered 6, after V lost 3 bases and J lost 3 bases. In germline, CDR1 is MNHNS, CDR2 SASEGT. The CDR3 contains 16 residues.

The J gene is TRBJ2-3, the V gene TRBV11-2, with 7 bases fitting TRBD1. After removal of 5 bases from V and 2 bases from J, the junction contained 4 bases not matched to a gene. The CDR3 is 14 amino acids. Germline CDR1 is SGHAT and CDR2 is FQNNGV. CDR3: CASSRQGSTDTQYF. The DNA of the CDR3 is TGTGCCAGCAGCAGACAGGGCTCCACAGATACGCAGTATTTT.

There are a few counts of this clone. In nucleotides, the CDR3 is TGTGCCAGCAGCTATGGACAGGGGTACGAGCAGTACTTC. It codes for CASSYGQGYEQYF. The chain joins TRBV5-5 to TRBJ2-7; 9 nucleotides agree with TRBD1. The germline CDR1 and CDR2 sequences are SGHKS and YYEKEE (reference sequence). This CDR3 region has 13 residues. Unmatched junction bases numbered 2, after V lost 3 bases and J lost 4 bases.

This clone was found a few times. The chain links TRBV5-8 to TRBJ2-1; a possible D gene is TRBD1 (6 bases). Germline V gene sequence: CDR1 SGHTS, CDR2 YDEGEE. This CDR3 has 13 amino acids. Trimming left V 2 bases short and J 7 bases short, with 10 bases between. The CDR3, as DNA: TGTGCCAGCAGCTTTATCCAGGGGAATGAGCAGTTCTTC. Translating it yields CASSFIQGNEQFF.

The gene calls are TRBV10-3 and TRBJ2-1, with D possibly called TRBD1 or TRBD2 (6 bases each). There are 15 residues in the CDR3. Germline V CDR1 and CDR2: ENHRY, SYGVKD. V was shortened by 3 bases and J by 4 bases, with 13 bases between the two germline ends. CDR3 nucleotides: TGTGCCATCAGTGATTCGCGGGACACATACAATGAGCAGTTCTTC. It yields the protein CAISDSRDTYNEQFF.

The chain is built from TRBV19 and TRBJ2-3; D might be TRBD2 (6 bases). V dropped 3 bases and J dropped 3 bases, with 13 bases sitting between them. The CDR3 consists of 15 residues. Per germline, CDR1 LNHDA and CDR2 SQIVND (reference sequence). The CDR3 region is CASSIQTSSTDTQYF. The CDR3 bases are TGTGCCAGTAGTATCCAGACTAGTAGTACAGATACGCAGTATTTT.

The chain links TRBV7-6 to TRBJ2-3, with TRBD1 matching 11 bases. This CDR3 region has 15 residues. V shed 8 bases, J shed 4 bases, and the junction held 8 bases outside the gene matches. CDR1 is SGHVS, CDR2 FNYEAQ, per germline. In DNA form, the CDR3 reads TGTGCCAGCTCCCGGGACAGGGGGGTCCCAGATACGCAGTATTTT. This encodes CASSRDRGVPDTQYF.

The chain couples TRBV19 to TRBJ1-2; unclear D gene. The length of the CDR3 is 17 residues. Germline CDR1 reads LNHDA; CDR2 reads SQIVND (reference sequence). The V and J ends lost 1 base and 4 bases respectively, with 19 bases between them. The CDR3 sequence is CASSIGTRRLVSYGYTF. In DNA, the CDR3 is TGTGCCAGTAGTATAGGCACCCGGCGGCTCGTTTCCTATGGCTACACCTTC. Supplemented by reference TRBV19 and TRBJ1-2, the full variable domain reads DGGITQSPKYLFRKEGQNVTLSCEQNLNHDAMYWYRQDPGQGLRLIYYSQIVNDFQKGDIAEGYSVSREKKESFPLTVTSAQKNPTAFYLCASSIGTRRLVSYGYTFGSGTRLTVV.

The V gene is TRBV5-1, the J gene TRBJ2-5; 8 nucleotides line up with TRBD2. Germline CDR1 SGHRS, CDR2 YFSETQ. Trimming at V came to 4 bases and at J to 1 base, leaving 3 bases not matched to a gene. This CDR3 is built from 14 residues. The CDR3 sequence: CASSPGGGQETQYF. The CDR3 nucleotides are TGCGCCAGCAGCCCGGGGGGGGGCCAAGAGACCCAGTACTTC.

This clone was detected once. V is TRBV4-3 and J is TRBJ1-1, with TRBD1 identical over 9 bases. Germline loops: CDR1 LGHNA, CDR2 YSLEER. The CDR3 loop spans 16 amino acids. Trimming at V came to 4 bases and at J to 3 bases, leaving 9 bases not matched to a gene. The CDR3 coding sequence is TGCGCCAGCAGCCCCGGACAGGGGATTGTTGACACTGAAGCTTTCTTT. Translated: CASSPGQGIVDTEAFF.

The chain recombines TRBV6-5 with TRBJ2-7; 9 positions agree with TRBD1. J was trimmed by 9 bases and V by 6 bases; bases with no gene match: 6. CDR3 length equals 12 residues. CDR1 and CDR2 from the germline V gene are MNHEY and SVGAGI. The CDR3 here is CASSPGQGRQYF. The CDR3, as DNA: TGTGCCAGCAGCCCAGGACAGGGGCGGCAGTACTTC.

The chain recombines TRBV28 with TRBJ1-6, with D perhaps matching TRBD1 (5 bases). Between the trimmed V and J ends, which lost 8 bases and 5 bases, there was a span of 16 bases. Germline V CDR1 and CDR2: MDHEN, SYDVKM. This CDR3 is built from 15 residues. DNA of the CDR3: TGTGCCAGCCACCCCGGGACGGAAGATAATTCACCCCTCCACTTT. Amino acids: CASHPGTEDNSPLHF.

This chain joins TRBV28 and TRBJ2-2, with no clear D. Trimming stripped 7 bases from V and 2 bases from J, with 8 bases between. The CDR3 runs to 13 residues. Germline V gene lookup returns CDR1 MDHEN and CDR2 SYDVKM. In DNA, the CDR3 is TGTGCCAGCAAAGGCGCCAACACCGGGGAGCTGTTTTTT. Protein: CASKGANTGELFF.

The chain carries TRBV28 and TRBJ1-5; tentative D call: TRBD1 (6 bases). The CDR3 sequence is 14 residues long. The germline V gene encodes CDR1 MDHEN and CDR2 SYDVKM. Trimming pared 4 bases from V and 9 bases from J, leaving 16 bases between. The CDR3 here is CASSSGHQAGPQHF. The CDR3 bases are TGTGCCAGCAGTTCGGGACACCAAGCGGGGCCCCAGCATTTT. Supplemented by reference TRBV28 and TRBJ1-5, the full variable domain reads DVKVTQSSRYLVKRTGEKVFLECVQDMDHENMFWYRQDPGLGLRLIYFSYDVKMKEKGDIPEGYSVSREKKERFSLILESASTNQTSMYLCASSSGHQAGPQHFGDGTRLSIL.

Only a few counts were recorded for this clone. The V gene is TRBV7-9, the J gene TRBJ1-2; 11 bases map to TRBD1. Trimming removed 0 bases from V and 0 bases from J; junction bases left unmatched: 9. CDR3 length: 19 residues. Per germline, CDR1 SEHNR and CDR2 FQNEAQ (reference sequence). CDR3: CASSLAPWTGGLSNYGYTF. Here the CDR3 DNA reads TGTGCCAGCAGCTTAGCGCCTTGGACAGGGGGCCTCTCTAACTATGGCTACACCTTC.

CDR3 sequence reads: CATSRAGGYGYTF. The CDR3 nucleotides are TGTGCCACCAGCAGAGCTGGAGGCTATGGCTACACCTTC. The gene calls are TRBV15 and TRBJ1-2; no firm D call. Germline CDR1 reads LNHNV; CDR2 reads YYDKDF (reference sequence). V was cut by 1 base and J by 4 bases, with 7 bases left in between. The CDR3 totals 13 residues.

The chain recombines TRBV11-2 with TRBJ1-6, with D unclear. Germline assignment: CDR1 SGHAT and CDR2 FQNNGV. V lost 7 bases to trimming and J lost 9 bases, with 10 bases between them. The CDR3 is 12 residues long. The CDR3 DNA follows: TGTGCCAGCACCTCTAAATCTTCACCCCTCCACTTT. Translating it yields CASTSKSSPLHF.

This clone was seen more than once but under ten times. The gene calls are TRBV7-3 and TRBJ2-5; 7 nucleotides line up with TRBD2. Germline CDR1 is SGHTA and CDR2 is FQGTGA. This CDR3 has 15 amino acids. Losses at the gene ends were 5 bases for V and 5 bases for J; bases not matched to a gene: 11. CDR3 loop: CASSPVLAARETQYF. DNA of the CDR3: TGTGCCAGCAGCCCGGTCCTAGCGGCCCGTGAGACCCAGTACTTC.

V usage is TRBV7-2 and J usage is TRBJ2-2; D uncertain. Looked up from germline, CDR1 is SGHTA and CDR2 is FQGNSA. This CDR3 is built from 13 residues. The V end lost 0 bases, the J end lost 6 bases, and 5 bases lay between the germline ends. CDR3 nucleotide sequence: TGTGCCAGCAGCTTAGCTGTCGCCGGGGAGCTGTTTTTT. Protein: CASSLAVAGELFF.

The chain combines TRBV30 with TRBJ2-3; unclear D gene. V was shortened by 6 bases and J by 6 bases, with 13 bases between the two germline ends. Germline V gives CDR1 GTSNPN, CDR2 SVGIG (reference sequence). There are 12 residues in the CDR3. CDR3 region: CACVGDPDTQYF. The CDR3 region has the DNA TGTGCCTGTGTGGGCGACCCGGATACGCAGTATTTT.